The T cell receptor (beta chain) under discussion was sequenced for a study of Tregs in tolerant kidney transplant recipients. Study observations and caveats: Expanding Tregs on activated donor B cells appeared to best identify donor-specific TCRbeta clones.

Data came from immunoSEQ multiplex PCR; TCRdb stores just in-frame clones and leaves some out. The profile shows some 100,000 clones, about 90% of them singletons. Of note for this clone: Its antigen remains unknown.

The V gene's germline CDR1 is SGHRS and CDR2 YFSETQ. The CDR3 loop spans 15 amino acids. The V gene lost 0 bases and the J gene lost 2 bases, with 8 bases spanning the gap. The TCR was taken from a human donor in good health. V is TRBV5-1 and J is TRBJ2-2; TRBD2 is a possible D gene (6 bases). Material: CD4+ T cells from blood. Written as DNA, the CDR3 is TGCGCCAGCAGCTTGGCGGGGACTAACACCGGGGAGCTGTTTTTT. It encodes CASSLAGTNTGELFF.